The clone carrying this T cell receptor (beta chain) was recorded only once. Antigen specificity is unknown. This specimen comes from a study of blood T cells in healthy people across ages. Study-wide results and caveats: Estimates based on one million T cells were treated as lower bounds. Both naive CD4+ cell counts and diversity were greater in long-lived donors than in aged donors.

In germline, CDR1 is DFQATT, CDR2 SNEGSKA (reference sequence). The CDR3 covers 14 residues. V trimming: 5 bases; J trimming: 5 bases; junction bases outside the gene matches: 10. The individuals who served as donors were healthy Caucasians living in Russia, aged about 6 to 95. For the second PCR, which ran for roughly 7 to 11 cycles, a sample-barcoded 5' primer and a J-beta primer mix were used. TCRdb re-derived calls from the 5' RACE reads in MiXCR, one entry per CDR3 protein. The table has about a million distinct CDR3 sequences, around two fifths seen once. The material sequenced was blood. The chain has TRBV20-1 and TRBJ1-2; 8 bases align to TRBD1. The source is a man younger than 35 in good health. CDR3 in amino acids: CSAADRGLGYGYTF. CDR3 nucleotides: TGCAGTGCTGCAGACAGGGGTTTGGGGTATGGCTACACCTTC.